This T cell receptor beta chain derives from a study of T cells in Graves' hyperthyroidism and ophthalmopathy. There are many counts of this clonotype. Its antigen is not known. TCR beta CDR3 regions were amplified from RNA transcripts. The TCR CDR3 was amplified in a first-round RT-PCR using the HTBI primer set. TCRdb re-derived calls from the multiplex PCR reads in MiXCR, one entry per CDR3 protein. The table lists 730,000 or so distinct CDR3 sequences, under 20% of them singletons. The CDR3 has 15 amino acids. Unmatched junction bases numbered 9, after V lost 4 bases and J lost 3 bases. Germline-derived CDR1 and CDR2 are SGHKS and YYEKEE (reference sequence). Study-level results: Blood also held most thyroid clonotypes expanded beyond 0.001.

Lactation, pregnancy, other autoimmune disease or uncontrolled infection excluded patients. Material for sequencing was blood. The TCR originated in a woman aged 50 to 60 with Graves' hyperthyroidism that later progressed to Graves' ophthalmopathy. The genes are TRBV5-5 and TRBJ1-1; 7 bases match TRBD1. The CDR3 DNA is TGTGCCAGCAGCCGACCGGACAGGATTGACACTGAAGCTTTCTTT. Translated, it gives CASSRPDRIDTEAFF.